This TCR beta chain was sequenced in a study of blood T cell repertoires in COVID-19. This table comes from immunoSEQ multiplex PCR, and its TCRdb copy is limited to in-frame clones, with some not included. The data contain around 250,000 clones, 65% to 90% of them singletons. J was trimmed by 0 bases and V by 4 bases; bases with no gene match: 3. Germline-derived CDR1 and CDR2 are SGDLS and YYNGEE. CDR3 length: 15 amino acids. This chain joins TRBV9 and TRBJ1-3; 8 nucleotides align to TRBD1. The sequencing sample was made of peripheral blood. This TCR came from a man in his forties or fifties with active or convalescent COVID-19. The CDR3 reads CASSPDRGSGNTIYF. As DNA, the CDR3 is TGTGCCAGCAGCCCTGACAGGGGCTCTGGAAACACCATATATTTT.